This T cell receptor (beta chain) was obtained from a study of T cell responses to AZD1222 COVID-19 vaccine. Looking at the study overall: Analyses pooled second doses at about 4 or about 12 weeks.

The study's findings and limits: Nearly half of spike-specific TCRs reportedly target variant regions that are unmutated in the B.1.351 and B.1.1.7 variants. Donors skewed white British and female; clonal diversity was possibly underestimated. Baseline seropositivity characterized only a handful of AZD1222 recipients.

The CDR3 is 14 amino acids. Germline V lookup: CDR1 LGHDT, CDR2 YNNKEL (reference sequence). After removal of 4 bases from V and 7 bases from J, the junction contained 7 bases not matched to a gene. Some clones are missing from TCRdb's copy, which holds only in-frame ones; the method was immunoSEQ multiplex PCR. The table includes roughly 190,000 clones, about nine tenths detected once. Comments on this clone: Its antigen is currently unknown.

The specimen comprised peripheral blood, sampled on day 0 of AZD1222 vaccination. V gene TRBV3-1 (or the pseudogene TRBV3-2) combines with J gene TRBJ2-1, with TRBD2 matching over 7 bases. This sequence originates from an adult in good health. The CDR3 DNA reads TGTGCCAGCAGCCCAAGCGGGGATGGGAATGAGCAGTTCTTC. Residues: CASSPSGDGNEQFF.